This section outlines one T cell receptor beta chain sequence together with its context. The antigen is not known. The sample comes from a study of CD4+ T cells in melanoma. Germline V CDR1 and CDR2: SNHLY, FYNNEI. The CDR3 extends over 13 amino acids. Germline trimming cut 8 bases from V and 5 bases from J; bases unmatched to any gene: 3. The protocol was immunoSEQ multiplex PCR, while the TCRdb copy is restricted to in-frame clones and leaves out a portion. Of roughly 6,600 clones listed, almost 70% are singletons. The study, taken as a whole, reports: A reported correlation linked neoantigen-specific CD4+ T cells to CD8+, macrophage and B cell function. Diverse differentiation states were reported for melanoma neoantigen-specific CD4+ T cells.

J is TRBJ2-7 and V is TRBV2, with 13 bases matching TRBD2. The sequenced sample was cells from a culture (not recorded whether cultured in vitro). The clonotype originates from a human donor with melanoma. This CDR3 reads CASWTSGGHEQYF. The CDR3 region has the DNA TGTGCCAGCTGGACTAGCGGGGGCCACGAGCAGTACTTC.